This TCR beta chain was sequenced for a study of Tregs in tolerant kidney transplant recipients. Study-level points and caveats: Donor-specific Treg expansion exceeded global Treg expansion in tolerant patients, suggesting antigen drive.

To note about this clone: What it binds is not known.

Sequencing used immunoSEQ multiplex PCR; TCRdb keeps in-frame clones, though not all of them. Counted here are about 66,000 clones, roughly 89% occurring once; the ten biggest clones make up approximately 11%. V lost 0 bases to trimming and J lost 4 bases, with 15 bases between them. The CDR3 has 15 amino acids. Per the germline V gene, CDR1 is SQVTM and CDR2 is ANQGSEA. This chain joins TRBV29-1 and TRBJ1-2; D gene unclear. This clonotype originated in a human donor who received a combined kidney and bone marrow transplant. The source material was CD8+ T cells from blood, sampled before the transplant. CDR3 amino acids: CSVEDLVELTYGYTF. CDR3 coding DNA: TGCAGCGTTGAAGATCTGGTGGAGTTGACCTATGGCTACACCTTC.